This T cell receptor beta chain was captured in a study of response to subunit inactivated influenza vaccine. Regarding the study as a whole: The authors offered the suggestion that each seasonal influenza vaccination recruits few new T cells.

In regard to this clonotype: Its antigen is not known.

The CDR3 runs 12 residues. Germline V gene data show CDR1 as SQVTM and CDR2 as ANQGSEA. Germline trimming cut 2 bases from V and 7 bases from J; bases unmatched to any gene: 2. TCRdb redid the calling of the RT-PCR reads with MiXCR, one entry per CDR3 protein. Here the sample spans over 450,000 distinct CDR3 sequences, approximately 13% being singletons. The TCR was taken from a man between 50 and 59 years old who received an inactivated influenza vaccine. Sequences were derived from PBMCs from blood, sampled roughly 6 weeks after vaccination. V usage is TRBV29-1 and J usage is TRBJ2-1; 7 bases map to TRBD2. The CDR3 is CSVEPGGNEQFF. The CDR3 coding sequence is TGCAGCGTTGAACCCGGGGGGAATGAGCAGTTCTTC.